These 6 T cell receptor beta chains originate from one sample sequenced in a study of glioma-infiltrating T cells. TCR alpha and beta CDR3 regions were amplified from RNA using iRepertoire nested multiplex PCR. One entry per CDR3 protein results from TCRdb running MiXCR on the multiplex PCR reads. Of fewer than 500,000 distinct CDR3 sequences listed, approximately 42% are singletons. The sample comprised glioma tissue, nonneoplastic brain tissue, or PBMCs (not recorded which). The receptors originated from a human donor with low-grade glioma or glioblastoma, undergoing nonglioma brain surgery, or in good health (not recorded which).

The chain recombines TRBV7-2 with TRBJ2-7; a weak D match, TRBD1 (5 bases). Germline values: CDR1 SGHTA, CDR2 FQGNSA. Trimming removed 4 bases from V and 5 bases from J, with 6 bases in between. This CDR3 is 11 amino acids long. CDR3 sequence reads: CASSWGDEQYF. The CDR3 nucleotides read TGTGCCAGCAGCTGGGGCGACGAGCAGTACTTC.

Comment on this clonotype: This may be a read error: a much more frequent sequence differs by one nucleotide. The rearrangement links TRBV3-1 to TRBJ2-7, with unresolved D. Germline values: CDR1 LGHDT, CDR2 YNNKEL (reference sequence). CDR3 size: 17 residues. As DNA, the CDR3 is TGTGCCAGCAGGGTGAGAAGGGCTGCCTTAGACTCCTACGAGAAGTACTTC. Its translation is CASRVRRAALDSYEKYF.

This clonotype was detected a few times. The rearrangement uses TRBV20-1 and TRBJ2-7; 7 nucleotides align to TRBD1. CDR3 length: 14 residues. V was clipped by 5 bases and J by 2 bases; unmatched bases: 9. Germline CDR1 is DFQATT and CDR2 is SNEGSKA (reference sequence). The CDR3 DNA is TGCAGTGCTTGTGAGGGACAGCGAACCTACGAGCAGTACTTC. It encodes CSACEGQRTYEQYF.

V usage is TRBV5-8 and J usage is TRBJ2-5, with unresolved D. V lost 2 bases and J 1 base, leaving 6 bases between the germline ends. This CDR3 spans 13 amino acids. CDR1 SGHTS and CDR2 YDEGEE come from the germline V gene. CDR3 in amino acids: CASSFMTQETQYF. The CDR3 DNA is TGTGCCAGCAGCTTTATGACCCAAGAGACCCAGTACTTC.

The J gene is TRBJ2-3, the V gene TRBV6-6, with TRBD1 as a possible D gene (5 bases). Germline V CDR1 and CDR2: MNHNY, SVGAGI (reference sequence). V was pared by 4 bases and J by 1 base, with 15 bases between. The CDR3 sequence is 16 residues long. DNA of the CDR3: TGTGCCAGCAGTTCTCCTAGGTTGGGGCGCACAGATACGCAGTATTTT. The encoded protein is CASSSPRLGRTDTQYF.

Many counts were recorded for this clonotype. The chain carries TRBV20-1 and TRBJ2-7, with TRBD2 as a possible D gene (6 bases). The V gene's germline CDR1 is DFQATT and CDR2 SNEGSKA (reference sequence). Between the trimmed V and J ends, which lost 3 bases and 0 bases, there was a span of 12 bases. The CDR3 contains 14 residues. The CDR3 region has the DNA TGCAGTGCTAGGGGGCTAGCGCGCTCCTACGAGCAGTACTTC. Translated: CSARGLARSYEQYF.